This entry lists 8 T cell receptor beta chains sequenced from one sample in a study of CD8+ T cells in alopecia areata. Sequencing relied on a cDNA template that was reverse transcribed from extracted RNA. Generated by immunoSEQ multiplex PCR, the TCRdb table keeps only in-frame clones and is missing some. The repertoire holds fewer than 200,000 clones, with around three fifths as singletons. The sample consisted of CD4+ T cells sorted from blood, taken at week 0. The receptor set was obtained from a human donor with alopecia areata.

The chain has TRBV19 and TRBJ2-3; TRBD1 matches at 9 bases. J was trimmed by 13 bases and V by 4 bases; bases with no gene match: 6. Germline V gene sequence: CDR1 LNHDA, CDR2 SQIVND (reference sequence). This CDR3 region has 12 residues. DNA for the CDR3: TGTGCCAGTAGTAACCGGGACAGGGTTGAGTATTTT. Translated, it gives CASSNRDRVEYF.

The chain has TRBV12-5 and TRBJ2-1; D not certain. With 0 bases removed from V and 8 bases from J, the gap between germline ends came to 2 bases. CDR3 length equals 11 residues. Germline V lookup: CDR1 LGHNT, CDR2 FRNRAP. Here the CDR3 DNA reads TGTGCTAGTGGTTTGGTTGATGAGCAGTTCTTC. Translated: CASGLVDEQFF.

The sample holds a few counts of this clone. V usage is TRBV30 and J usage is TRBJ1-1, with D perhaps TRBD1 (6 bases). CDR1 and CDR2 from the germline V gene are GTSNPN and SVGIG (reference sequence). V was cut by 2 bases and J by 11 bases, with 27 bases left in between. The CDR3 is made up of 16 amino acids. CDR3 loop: CAWSIRSGFGQRLAFF. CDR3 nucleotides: TGTGCCTGGAGTATTCGCTCTGGTTTCGGACAGCGTTTGGCTTTCTTT.

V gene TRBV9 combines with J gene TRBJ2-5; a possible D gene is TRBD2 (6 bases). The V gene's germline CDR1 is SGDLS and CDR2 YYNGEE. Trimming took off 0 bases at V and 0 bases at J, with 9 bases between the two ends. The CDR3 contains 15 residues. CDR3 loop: CASSVGTTDQETQYF. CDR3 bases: TGTGCCAGCAGCGTAGGGACTACTGACCAAGAGACCCAGTACTTC.

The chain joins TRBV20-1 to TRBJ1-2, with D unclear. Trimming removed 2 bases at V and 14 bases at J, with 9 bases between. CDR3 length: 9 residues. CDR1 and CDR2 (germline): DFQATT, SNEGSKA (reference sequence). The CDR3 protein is CSARSRETF. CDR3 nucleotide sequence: TGCAGTGCTAGATCACGGGAAACCTTC.

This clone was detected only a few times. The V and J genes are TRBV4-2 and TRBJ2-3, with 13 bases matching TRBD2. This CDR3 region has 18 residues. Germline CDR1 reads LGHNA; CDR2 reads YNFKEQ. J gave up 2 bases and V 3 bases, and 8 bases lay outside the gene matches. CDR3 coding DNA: TGTGCCAGCAGCCAGCAACCTGGACTAGCGGGGGACACAGATACGCAGTATTTT. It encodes CASSQQPGLAGDTDTQYF.

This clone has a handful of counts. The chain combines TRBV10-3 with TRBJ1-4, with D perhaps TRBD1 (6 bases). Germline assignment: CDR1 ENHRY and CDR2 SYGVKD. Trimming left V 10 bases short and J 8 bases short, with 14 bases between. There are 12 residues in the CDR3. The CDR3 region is CATRGGIEKLFF. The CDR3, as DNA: TGTGCCACCCGCGGGGGCATAGAAAAACTGTTTTTT.

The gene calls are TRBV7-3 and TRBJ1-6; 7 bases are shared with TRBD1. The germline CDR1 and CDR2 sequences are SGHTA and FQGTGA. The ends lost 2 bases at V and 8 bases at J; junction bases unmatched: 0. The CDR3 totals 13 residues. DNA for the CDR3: TGTGCCAGCAGCTTAGACAGGGATTCACCCCTCCACTTT. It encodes CASSLDRDSPLHF.